One sample yielded the 16 T cell receptor beta chains listed below, sequenced in a study of cytomegalovirus exposure and HLA in healthy donors. The PCR was carried out with 60 Vbeta primers and 13 Jbeta primers. Clones were sequenced by immunoSEQ multiplex PCR, and TCRdb holds only the in-frame ones, with some missing. The table shows approximately 160,000 clones, with roughly four fifths occurring only once. The sequencing sample was made of PBMCs. The receptors come from a man aged 35 to 55 in good health and CMV-seronegative.

This chain links TRBV18 with TRBJ2-7, with 7 bases identical to TRBD2. CDR1 and CDR2 (germline): KGHSH, LQKENI. J was trimmed by 5 bases and V by 6 bases; bases with no gene match: 7. The CDR3 loop spans 13 amino acids. The CDR3 DNA follows: TGTGCCAGCTCGGAGAGGCGGGAGAACGAGCAGTACGTC. This codes for CASSERRENEQYV.

This chain connects TRBV19 to TRBJ2-1, with a weak D call TRBD2 (5 bases). Per the germline V gene, CDR1 is LNHDA and CDR2 is SQIVND (reference sequence). The CDR3 contains 13 residues. V dropped 3 bases and J dropped 8 bases, with 11 bases sitting between them. CDR3 sequence reads: CASSMRGIDEQFF. The CDR3 DNA reads as TGTGCCAGTAGTATGAGAGGGATCGATGAGCAGTTCTTC. The full variable domain, with the rest looked up from reference TRBV19 and TRBJ2-1, is DGGITQSPKYLFRKEGQNVTLSCEQNLNHDAMYWYRQDPGQGLRLIYYSQIVNDFQKGDIAEGYSVSREKKESFPLTVTSAQKNPTAFYLCASSMRGIDEQFFGPGTRLTVL.

The chain joins TRBV5-5 to TRBJ1-1, with 10 positions matching TRBD1. Looked up from germline, CDR1 is SGHKS and CDR2 is YYEKEE (reference sequence). With V trimmed by 2 bases and J by 8 bases, 9 bases remained unmatched. The CDR3 is 15 residues long. The CDR3 DNA sequence: TGTGCCAGCAGCTTTTCCGGGACAGGGGCTTCGGAAGCTTTCTTT. Translated: CASSFSGTGASEAFF.

The chain has TRBV18 and TRBJ2-1, with 8 bases fitting TRBD2. The CDR3 runs 19 residues. CDR1 KGHSH and CDR2 LQKENI come from the germline V gene. With 2 bases clipped from V and 4 bases from J, the junction kept 16 bases outside the gene matches. The CDR3 DNA is TGTGCCAGCTCACCAGTTGGTAGCGGGGCCAGTTCCCTTTACAATGAGCAGTTCTTC. It yields the protein CASSPVGSGASSLYNEQFF.

The V gene is TRBV5-4, the J gene TRBJ2-4; TRBD2 matches at 12 bases. Germline CDR1 and CDR2: SGHNT and YYREEE (reference sequence). The CDR3 has 17 residues. With V trimmed by 0 bases and J by 8 bases, 9 bases remained unmatched. The CDR3 region is CASSLGLAGGPGHIQYF. The CDR3 DNA follows: TGTGCCAGCAGCTTGGGGCTAGCGGGAGGGCCCGGGCACATTCAGTACTTC. The whole variable domain, remainder taken from reference TRBV5-4 and TRBJ2-4, is ETGVTQSPTHLIKTRGQQVTLRCSSQSGHNTVSWYQQALGQGPQFIFQYYREEENGRGNFPPRFSGLQFPNYSSELNVNALELDDSALYLCASSLGLAGGPGHIQYFGAGTRLSVL.

The sample holds one count of this clone. The genes are TRBV6-4 and TRBJ2-7; 11 bases match TRBD1. There are 16 residues in the CDR3. CDR1 MRHNA and CDR2 SNTAGT come from the germline V gene. With 0 bases clipped from V and 4 bases from J, the junction kept 5 bases outside the gene matches. CDR3 residues: CASSDSRDRGKYEQYV. The CDR3 DNA reads TGTGCCAGCAGTGACTCGAGGGACAGGGGGAAATACGAGCAGTACGTC.

This clone was recorded once. The chain has TRBV11-2 and TRBJ1-1; D perhaps matches TRBD1 (5 bases). This CDR3 spans 15 amino acids. Looked up from germline, CDR1 is SGHAT and CDR2 is FQNNGV. The V end was cut by 3 bases, the J end by 1 base, with 12 bases between. CDR3 in amino acids: CASSFYLTENTEAFF. DNA of the CDR3: TGTGCCAGCAGCTTTTATTTGACAGAGAACACTGAAGCTTTCTTT.

J is TRBJ2-1 and V is TRBV27; D is possibly TRBD2 (5 bases). The CDR3 contains 16 residues. With 5 bases removed from V and 0 bases from J, the gap between germline ends came to 14 bases. Germline lookup yields CDR1 MNHEY and CDR2 SMNVEV (reference sequence). Here the CDR3 DNA reads TGTGCCAGCAGTAAGGAGAGCGGAATCTCCTACAATGAGCAGTTCTTC. Protein sequence: CASSKESGISYNEQFF.

This chain uses TRBV27 with TRBJ2-1; 9 bases align to TRBD2. The CDR3 contains 16 residues. Germline assignment: CDR1 MNHEY and CDR2 SMNVEV (reference sequence). After removal of 6 bases from V and 1 base from J, the junction contained 7 bases not matched to a gene. CDR3 region: CASRPLAGVSYNEQFF. The DNA of the CDR3 is TGTGCCAGCAGGCCCTTAGCGGGAGTTTCCTACAATGAGCAGTTCTTC.

This clone was seen once. The chain couples TRBV5-1 to TRBJ2-2, with 8 bases matching TRBD2. Trimming at V came to 6 bases and at J to 1 base, leaving 11 bases not matched to a gene. Germline-derived CDR1 and CDR2 are SGHRS and YFSETQ. This CDR3 has 17 residues. This CDR3 is CASTRSGGGLNTGELFF. As DNA, the CDR3 is TGCGCCAGCACCCGAAGCGGGGGAGGTCTGAACACCGGGGAGCTGTTTTTT.

The gene calls are TRBV7-8 and TRBJ1-6; D call uncertain. The CDR3 length is 16 residues. In germline, CDR1 is SGHVS, CDR2 FQNEAQ. The V gene lost 6 bases and the J gene lost 5 bases, with 17 bases spanning the gap. This CDR3 reads CASRTLARHNNSPLHF. CDR3 DNA sequence: TGTGCCAGCAGGACGTTGGCCAGACACAATAATTCACCCCTCCACTTT.

This clone was detected once. The rearrangement uses TRBV27 and TRBJ2-4, with 8 nucleotides matching TRBD1. CDR1 MNHEY and CDR2 SMNVEV come from the germline V gene (reference sequence). The V and J ends lost 5 bases and 2 bases, in that order; junction bases with no gene match: 14. This CDR3 has 18 amino acids. CDR3 amino acids: CASSPTPGGLPSKNIQYF. The CDR3 region has the DNA TGTGCCAGCAGTCCCACCCCAGGGGGCCTACCGTCCAAAAACATTCAGTACTTC.

The chain couples TRBV30 to TRBJ2-2; TRBD1 matches at 8 bases. The V segment lost 7 bases and the J segment 9 bases; nucleotides outside the gene matches: 22. Germline V CDR1 and CDR2: GTSNPN, SVGIG (reference sequence). CDR3 size: 17 residues. CDR3 nucleotide sequence: TGTGCCTCCTTAGACCGGACAGGGCGGCTAGTTGGCCGGGAGCTGTTTTTT. This sequence encodes CASLDRTGRLVGRELFF.

A single count supports this clone. The chain links TRBV5-4 to TRBJ2-1; D unresolved. The CDR3 spans 15 residues. The V gene's germline CDR1 is SGHNT and CDR2 YYREEE (reference sequence). Trimming removed 0 bases at V and 0 bases at J, with 7 bases between. CDR3 nucleotide sequence: TGTGCCAGCAGCTTGGTTGTGAGCTCCTACAATGAGCAGTTCTTC. Its protein product is CASSLVVSSYNEQFF.

This clone was detected a few times. The chain joins TRBV28 to TRBJ1-3; D is unclear. The CDR3 consists of 14 residues. The germline CDR1 and CDR2 sequences are MDHEN and SYDVKM. Trimming cost V 3 bases and J 0 bases, with 6 bases left between them. DNA for the CDR3: TGTGCCAGCAGTTTCACCGGCTCTGGAAACACCATATATTTT. Its translation: CASSFTGSGNTIYF. Together with reference TRBV28 and TRBJ1-3, the CDR3 gives the full variable domain: DVKVTQSSRYLVKRTGEKVFLECVQDMDHENMFWYRQDPGLGLRLIYFSYDVKMKEKGDIPEGYSVSREKKERFSLILESASTNQTSMYLCASSFTGSGNTIYFGEGSWLTVV.

As regards this clone: Distinct nucleotide sequences in the sample also encode this CDR3. The V call is TRBV7-9, the J call TRBJ2-1; no reliable D call. Germline V gene data show CDR1 as SEHNR and CDR2 as FQNEAQ (reference sequence). V was shortened by 8 bases and J by 8 bases, with 10 bases between the two germline ends. The CDR3 spans 11 residues. CDR3 amino acids: CASGQYDEQFF. CDR3 coding DNA: TGTGCCAGCGGCCAGTATGATGAGCAGTTCTTC.